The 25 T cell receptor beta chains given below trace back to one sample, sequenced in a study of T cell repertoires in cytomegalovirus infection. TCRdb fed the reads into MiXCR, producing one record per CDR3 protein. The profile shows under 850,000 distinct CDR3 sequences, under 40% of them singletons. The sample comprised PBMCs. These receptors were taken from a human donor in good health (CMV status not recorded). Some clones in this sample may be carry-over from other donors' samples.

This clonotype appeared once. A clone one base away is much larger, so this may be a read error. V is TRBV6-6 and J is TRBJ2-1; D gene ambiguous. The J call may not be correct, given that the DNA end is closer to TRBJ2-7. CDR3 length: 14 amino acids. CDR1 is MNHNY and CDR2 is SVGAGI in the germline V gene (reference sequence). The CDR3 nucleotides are TGTGCCAGCAGTTGGTGGTCCCCTACATATGAGCAGTACTTC. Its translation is CASSWWSPTYEQYF.

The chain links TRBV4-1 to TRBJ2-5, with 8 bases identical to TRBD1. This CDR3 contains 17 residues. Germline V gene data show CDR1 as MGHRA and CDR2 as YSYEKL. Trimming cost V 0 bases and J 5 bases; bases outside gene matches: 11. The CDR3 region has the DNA TGCGCCAGCAGCCAAGACCTCCCCGGGACAGGCGGGGAGACCCAGTACTTC. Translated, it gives CASSQDLPGTGGETQYF.

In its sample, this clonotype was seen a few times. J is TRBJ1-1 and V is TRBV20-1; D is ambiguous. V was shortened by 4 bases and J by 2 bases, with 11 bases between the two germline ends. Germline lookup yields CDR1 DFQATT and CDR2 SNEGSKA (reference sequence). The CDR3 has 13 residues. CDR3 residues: CSANKTPNTEAFF. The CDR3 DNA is TGCAGTGCTAATAAGACTCCCAACACTGAAGCTTTCTTT.

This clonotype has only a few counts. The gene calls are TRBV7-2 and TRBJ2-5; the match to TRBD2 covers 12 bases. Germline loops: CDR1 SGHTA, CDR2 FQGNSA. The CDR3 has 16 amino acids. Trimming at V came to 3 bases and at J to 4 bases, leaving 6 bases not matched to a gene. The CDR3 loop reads CASSFSGLAGPETQYF. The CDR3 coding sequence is TGTGCCAGCAGCTTCTCCGGACTAGCGGGGCCAGAGACCCAGTACTTC.

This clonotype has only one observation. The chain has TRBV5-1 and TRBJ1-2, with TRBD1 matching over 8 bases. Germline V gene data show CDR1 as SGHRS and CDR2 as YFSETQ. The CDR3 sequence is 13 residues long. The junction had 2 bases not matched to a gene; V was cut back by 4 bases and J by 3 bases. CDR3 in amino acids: CASSTGQDYGYTF. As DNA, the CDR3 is TGCGCCAGCAGCACGGGACAGGACTATGGCTACACCTTC.

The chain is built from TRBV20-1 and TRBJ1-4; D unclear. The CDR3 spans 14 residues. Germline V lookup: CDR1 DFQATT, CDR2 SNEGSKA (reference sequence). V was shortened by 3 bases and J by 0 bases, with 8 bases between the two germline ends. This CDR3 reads CSASAPATNEKLFF. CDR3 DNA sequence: TGCAGTGCTAGTGCGCCTGCAACTAATGAAAAACTGTTTTTT.

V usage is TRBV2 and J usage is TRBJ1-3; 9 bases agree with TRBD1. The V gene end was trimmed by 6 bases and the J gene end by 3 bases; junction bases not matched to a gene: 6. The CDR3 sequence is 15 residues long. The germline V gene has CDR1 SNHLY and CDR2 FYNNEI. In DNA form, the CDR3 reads TGTGCCAGCAGACACAGGGGGCATGGTGGAAACACCATATATTTT. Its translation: CASRHRGHGGNTIYF.

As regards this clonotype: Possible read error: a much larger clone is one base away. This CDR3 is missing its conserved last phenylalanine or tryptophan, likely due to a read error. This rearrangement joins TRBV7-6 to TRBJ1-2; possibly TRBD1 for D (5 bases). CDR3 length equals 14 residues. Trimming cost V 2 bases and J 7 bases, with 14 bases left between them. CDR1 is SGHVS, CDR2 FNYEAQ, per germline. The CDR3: CASSLSGHSSGYTL. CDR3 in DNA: TGTGCCAGCAGCTTATCCGGACATTCGAGTGGCTACACCCTC.

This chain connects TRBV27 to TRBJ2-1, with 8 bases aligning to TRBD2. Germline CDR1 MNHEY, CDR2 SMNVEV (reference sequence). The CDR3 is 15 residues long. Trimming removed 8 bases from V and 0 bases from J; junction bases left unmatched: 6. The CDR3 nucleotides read TGTGCCAGCGTGCCTACTAGCGGCTCCTACAATGAGCAGTTCTTC. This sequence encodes CASVPTSGSYNEQFF.

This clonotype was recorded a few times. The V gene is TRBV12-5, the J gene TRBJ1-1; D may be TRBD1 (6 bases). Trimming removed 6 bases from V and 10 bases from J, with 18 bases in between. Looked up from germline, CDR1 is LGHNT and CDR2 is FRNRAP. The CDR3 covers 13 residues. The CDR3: CASGDDRHHGAFF. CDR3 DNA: TGTGCTAGTGGGGACGACAGGCACCATGGAGCTTTCTTT.

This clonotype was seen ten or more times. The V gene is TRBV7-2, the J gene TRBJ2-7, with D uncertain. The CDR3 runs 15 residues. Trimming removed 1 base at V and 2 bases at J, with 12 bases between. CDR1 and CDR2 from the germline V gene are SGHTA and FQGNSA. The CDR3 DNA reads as TGTGCCAGCAGCTTAGAAATGGGCTCCACCTACGAGCAGTACTTC. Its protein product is CASSLEMGSTYEQYF.

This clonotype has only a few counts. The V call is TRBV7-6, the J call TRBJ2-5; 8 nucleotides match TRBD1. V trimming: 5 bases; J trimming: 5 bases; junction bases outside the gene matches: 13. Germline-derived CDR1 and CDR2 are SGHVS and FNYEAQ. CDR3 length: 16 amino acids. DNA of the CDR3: TGTGCCAGCAGCCCACGGACAGGGAAAAGGGTGGAGACCCAGTACTTC. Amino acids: CASSPRTGKRVETQYF.

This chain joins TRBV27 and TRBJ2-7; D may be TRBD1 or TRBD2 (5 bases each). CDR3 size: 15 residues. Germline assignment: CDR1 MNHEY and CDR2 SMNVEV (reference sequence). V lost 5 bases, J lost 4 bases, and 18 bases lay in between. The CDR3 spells CASSPAPGTVYEQYF. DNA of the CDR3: TGTGCCAGCAGTCCTGCCCCAGGGACGGTTTACGAGCAGTACTTC.

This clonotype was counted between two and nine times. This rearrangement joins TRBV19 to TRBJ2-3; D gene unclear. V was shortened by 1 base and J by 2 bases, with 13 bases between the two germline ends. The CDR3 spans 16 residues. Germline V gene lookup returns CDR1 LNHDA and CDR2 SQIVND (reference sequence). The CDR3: CASSIGAAIPTDTQYF. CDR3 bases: TGTGCCAGTAGTATAGGCGCCGCTATACCCACAGATACGCAGTATTTT.

DNA for the CDR3: TGTGCCAGCAGCATCTCGGGACTAGAAAGAGTAGGCGAGCAGTACTTC. Protein sequence: CASSISGLERVGEQYF. The rearrangement links TRBV7-4 to TRBJ2-7; the match to TRBD2 covers 8 bases. The junction had 15 bases not matched to a gene; V was cut back by 5 bases and J by 6 bases. This CDR3 has 16 residues. CDR1 is SGHVT, CDR2 SQSDAQ, per germline.

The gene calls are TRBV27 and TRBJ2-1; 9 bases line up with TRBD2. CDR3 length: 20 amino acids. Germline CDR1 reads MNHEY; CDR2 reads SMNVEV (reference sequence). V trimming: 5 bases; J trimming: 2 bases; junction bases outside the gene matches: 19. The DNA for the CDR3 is TGTGCCAGCAGTCCCATGCCGGGACTAGCAGAGGTACCCGCCTACAATGAGCAGTTCTTC. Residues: CASSPMPGLAEVPAYNEQFF.

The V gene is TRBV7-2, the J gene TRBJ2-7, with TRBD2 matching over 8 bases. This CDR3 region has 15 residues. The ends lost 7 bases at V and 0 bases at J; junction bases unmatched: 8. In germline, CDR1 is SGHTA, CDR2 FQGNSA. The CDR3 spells CASNRGGGSSYEQYF. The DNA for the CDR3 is TGTGCCAGCAACCGGGGGGGGGGCAGCTCCTACGAGCAGTACTTC.

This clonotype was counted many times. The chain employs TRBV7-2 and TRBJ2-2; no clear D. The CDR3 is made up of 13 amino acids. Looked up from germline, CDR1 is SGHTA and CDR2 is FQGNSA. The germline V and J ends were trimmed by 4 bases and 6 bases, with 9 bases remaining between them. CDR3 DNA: TGTGCCAGCAGCTCGAAAGCCGCCGGGGAGCTGTTTTTT. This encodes CASSSKAAGELFF.

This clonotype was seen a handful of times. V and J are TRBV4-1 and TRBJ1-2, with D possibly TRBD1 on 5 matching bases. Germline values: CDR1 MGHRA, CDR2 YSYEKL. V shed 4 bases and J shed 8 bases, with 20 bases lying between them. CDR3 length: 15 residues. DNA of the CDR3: TGCGCCAGCAGCCCTGCCGTACAGGTGTTATACGGCTACACCTTC. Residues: CASSPAVQVLYGYTF.

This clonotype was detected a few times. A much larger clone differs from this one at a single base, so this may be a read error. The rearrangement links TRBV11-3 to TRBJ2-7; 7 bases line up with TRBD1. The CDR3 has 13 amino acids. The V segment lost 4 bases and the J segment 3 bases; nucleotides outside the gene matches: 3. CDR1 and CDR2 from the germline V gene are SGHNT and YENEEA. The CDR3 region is CASSWGQRYEQYF. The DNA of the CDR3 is TGTGCCAGCAGCTGGGGACAGCGCTACGAGCAGTACTTC.

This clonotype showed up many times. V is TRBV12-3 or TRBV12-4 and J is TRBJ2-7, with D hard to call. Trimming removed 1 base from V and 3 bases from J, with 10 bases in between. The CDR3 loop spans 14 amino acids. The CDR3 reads CASSLGMADYEQYF. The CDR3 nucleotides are TGTGCCAGCAGTTTAGGTATGGCGGACTACGAGCAGTACTTC.

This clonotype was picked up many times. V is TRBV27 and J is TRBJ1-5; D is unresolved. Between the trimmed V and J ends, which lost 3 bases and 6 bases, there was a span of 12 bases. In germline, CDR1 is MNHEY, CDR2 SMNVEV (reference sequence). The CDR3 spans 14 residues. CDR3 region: CASSFSSSLQPQHF. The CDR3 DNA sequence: TGTGCCAGCAGTTTCAGCTCCTCCCTTCAGCCCCAGCATTTT.

As DNA, the CDR3 is TGTGCCAGCAGTTTCCTACAGGGGGGTCTGCGTGGCTACACCTTC. Amino acid sequence: CASSFLQGGLRGYTF. The chain combines TRBV27 with TRBJ1-2; 8 nucleotides align to TRBD1. CDR3 size: 15 residues. The ends lost 3 bases at V and 7 bases at J; junction bases unmatched: 10. Germline V lookup: CDR1 MNHEY, CDR2 SMNVEV (reference sequence).

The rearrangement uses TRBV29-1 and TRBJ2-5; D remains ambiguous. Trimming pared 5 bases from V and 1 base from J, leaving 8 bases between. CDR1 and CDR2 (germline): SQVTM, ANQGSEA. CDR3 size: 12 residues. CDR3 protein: CSVSYLQETQYF. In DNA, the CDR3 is TGCAGCGTTTCCTACCTCCAAGAGACCCAGTACTTC.

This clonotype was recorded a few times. CDR3 protein: CASRPLPEEKLFF. CDR3 DNA: TGTGCCAGCAGACCCCTTCCGGAGGAAAAACTGTTTTTT. The chain has TRBV12-3 or TRBV12-4 and TRBJ1-4; D uncertain. V gave up 6 bases and J gave up 8 bases, with 13 bases separating them. This CDR3 region has 13 residues.